The present T cell receptor (beta chain) was sequenced within a study of blood T cell repertoires in COVID-19. Across the whole study: Spain, Italy and the United States supplied samples that represented acute and convalescent COVID-19. Sample material is recorded as cDNA or gDNA derived from T cells, B-cell-depleted T cells, or PBMCs.

CDR1 and CDR2 (germline): KGHDR, SFDVKD. The germline V and J ends were trimmed by 5 bases and 0 bases, with 13 bases remaining between them. The CDR3 runs 16 residues. Authors' analysis steps: Quantification of nucleated cells was approximated via reference gene primer amplification. TCRdb's copy holds only in-frame clones and misses some; the assay was immunoSEQ multiplex PCR. The DNA gave D and trimming, while V, J and clone size come from that table. The table records some 210,000 clones, just under 85% of them present only once. Sequencing input: peripheral blood. The chain has TRBV24-1 and TRBJ1-5; D gene ambiguous. The receptor was derived from a woman between 70 and 85 years old with active or convalescent COVID-19. The CDR3 nucleotides read TGTGCCACCAGTGTCCCTCGGAGATTTAGCAATCAGCCCCAGCATTTT. Its protein product is CATSVPRRFSNQPQHF.